Reported below is one T cell receptor beta chain. PCR involved 60 Vbeta and 13 Jbeta primers. The repertoire was sequenced with immunoSEQ multiplex PCR; TCRdb's copy has only in-frame clones and lacks some. The sample lists approximately 110,000 clones, 60% to 75% occurring once. This specimen comes from a study of cytomegalovirus exposure and HLA in healthy donors. The clonotype was recovered from a man in his forties in good health and CMV-seropositive. The specimen was PBMCs.

The CDR3 DNA is TGCAGCGTTGACGGGCAGGGAGGGGAAAAACTGTTTTTT. It is translated as CSVDGQGGEKLFF. The V call is TRBV29-1, the J call TRBJ1-4; weak D call: TRBD1 (5 bases). The CDR3 consists of 13 residues. Trimming cost V 3 bases and J 8 bases, with 13 bases left between them. Germline CDR1 is SQVTM and CDR2 is ANQGSEA. Using reference TRBV29-1 and TRBJ1-4 for the parts outside the CDR3, the full variable domain is SAVISQKPSRDICQRGTSLTIQCQVDSQVTMMFWYRQQPGQSLTLIATANQGSEATYESGFVIDKFPISRPNLTFSTLTVSNMSPEDSSIYLCSVDGQGGEKLFFGSGTQLSVL.